This entry is about one T cell receptor beta chain. What this receptor recognizes is not known. No clone much larger than this one lies a single base away; base qualities are absent. The data stem from a study of blood T cell repertoires in COVID-19 (dated by TCRdb to about 2020). Context from the whole study: Samples from collaborators originated in the United States, Italy and Spain and spanned both the acute and convalescent phases of COVID-19. The material from the prospective study consisted of cDNA or gDNA derived from T cells, B-cell-depleted T cells, or PBMCs. The dataset comprised deeply sampled blood TCRbeta repertoires from subjects exposed to, actively infected with, or recovered from COVID-19. The repertoires were released in a freely available public database meant as a resource for research on the immune response to SARS-CoV-2. Samples came from the ongoing ImmuneRACE study (first 160 participants) plus 1,254 subjects from 6 global collaborators. A de-identified subject ID, COVID-19 status, age in years and sex were almost always included in the sample metadata. Where available, HLA class I and class II types were taken from metadata supplied by the sample provider and were not determined by assay-based typing.

According to the germline V gene, CDR1 reads SGHTA and CDR2 reads FQGTGA. The CDR3 starts with the cysteine, ends with the phenylalanine, and has 15 residues. Just CDR3 DNA is preserved here, 45 bases in frame from base 1. V is cut back by 2 bases and J by 3 bases, with 6 bases in the junction unmatched. Collaborating institutions collected whole blood in K2EDTA tubes following their own protocols. For TCRbeta analysis, collaborators shipped samples as frozen whole blood, isolated PBMCs, or DNA extracted from either of those sample types. What the study reported, not specific to this receptor: The amount of clinical and demographic metadata varied by source and participant and was provided uncurated.

The immunoSEQ Assay, a bias-controlled multiplex PCR, was used to amplify TCRbeta CDR3 regions from genomic DNA. In the source study's methods: Within the assay, amplification of reference gene primers was used to estimate how many nucleated cells each sample contained. Sequence reads were collapsed and filtered to measure the absolute abundance of every unique TCRbeta CDR3 rearrangement. Productive Simpson clonality was computed per sample as the square root of Simpson's diversity index over productive rearrangements. TCRdb re-hosts the immuneACCESS table, in-frame sequences only. Its copies lack some clones; in the studies checked, an unresolved V gene accounts for under half of them, and the cause for the rest is not known. V, J and clone size derive from that table, while D and trimming were established from the DNA sequence. Present in this sample are some 190,000 clones, 88% of which were seen just once. Jointly, the top ten make up 1.5% of the sample.

The sequencing input was peripheral blood. This clonotype was obtained from a man aged 18-30 years with active or convalescent COVID-19. The rearranged segments are TRBV7-3 and TRBJ2-7, with TRBD2 identical over 8 junction bases. This receptor has the CDR3 CASSLAGGPIYEQYF. The bases read TGTGCCAGCAGCTTAGCGGGAGGACCGATCTACGAGCAGTACTTC.